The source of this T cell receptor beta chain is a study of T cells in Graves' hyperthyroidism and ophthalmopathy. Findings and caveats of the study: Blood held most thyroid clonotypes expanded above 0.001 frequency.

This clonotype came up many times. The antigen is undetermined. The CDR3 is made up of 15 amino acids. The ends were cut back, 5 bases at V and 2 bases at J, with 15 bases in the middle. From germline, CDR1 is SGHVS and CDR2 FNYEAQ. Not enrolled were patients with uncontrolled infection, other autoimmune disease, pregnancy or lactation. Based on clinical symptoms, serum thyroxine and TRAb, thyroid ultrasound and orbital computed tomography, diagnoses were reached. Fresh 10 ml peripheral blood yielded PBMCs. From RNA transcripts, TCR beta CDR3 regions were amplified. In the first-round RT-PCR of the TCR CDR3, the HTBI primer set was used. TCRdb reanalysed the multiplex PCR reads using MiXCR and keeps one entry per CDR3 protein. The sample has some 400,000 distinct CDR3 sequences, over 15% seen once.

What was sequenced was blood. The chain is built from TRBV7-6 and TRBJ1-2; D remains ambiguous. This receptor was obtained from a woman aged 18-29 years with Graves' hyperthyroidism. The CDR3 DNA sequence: TGTGCCAGCAGCCCTTCTAGCGGGAACAACTATGGCTACACCTTC. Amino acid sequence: CASSPSSGNNYGYTF. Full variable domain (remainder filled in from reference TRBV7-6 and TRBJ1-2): GAGVSQSPRYKVTKRGQDVALRCDPISGHVSLYWYRQALGQGPEFLTYFNYEAQQDKSGLPNDRFSAERPEGSISTLTIQRTEQRDSAMYRCASSPSSGNNYGYTFGSGTRLTVV.